Each of the 21 T cell receptor beta chains below was sequenced from the same sample in a study of T-cell reconstitution after alpha-beta-depleted transplantation in children (dated by TCRdb to about 2016). The sample's treatment or condition label is to be understood as: allogeneic hematopoietic cell transplantation with graft depleted of TCRalphabeta T cells and CD19 B cells. The method behind the library was PCR. These reads were obtained on an Illumina HiSeq 2500. Molecular barcoding was employed in the preparation of TCR libraries, with unique molecular identifiers being used to normalize TCRbeta repertoire quantification. TCRdb's own reprocessing of the public reads used fastp at Q25 and MiXCR and kept productive beta chains. Rows merge per CDR3 protein into single entries with the most common DNA and genes. The sample includes about 980,000 distinct CDR3 sequences, with less than 30% observed a single time. Around 30% of the sample is taken by the ten largest.

The material was PBMCs, mostly from graft donor cells, obtained 360 days after TCRalphabeta/CD19-depleted stem cell transplant. The source of these receptors is a boy under two years old who had a stem cell transplant for SCID, so the T cells may come from the graft donor.

This clonotype was observed a handful of times. The genes are TRBV10-3 and TRBJ2-1; 10 bases match TRBD1. Germline assignment: CDR1 ENHRY and CDR2 SYGVKD. This CDR3 spans 16 amino acids. Trimming at V came to 4 bases and at J to 7 bases, leaving 10 bases not matched to a gene. Here the CDR3 reads CAISGQGAVVWNEQFF. DNA of the CDR3: TGTGCCATCAGTGGACAGGGGGCCGTTGTGTGGAATGAGCAGTTCTTC.

The table lists this clonotype with many counts. The chain has TRBV27 and TRBJ2-7; possibly TRBD1 for D (5 bases). V gave up 5 bases and J gave up 2 bases, with 19 bases separating them. Per the germline V gene, CDR1 is MNHEY and CDR2 is SMNVEV (reference sequence). The CDR3 contains 16 residues. CDR3 sequence: CASSPGSRQITYEQYF. For the CDR3, the DNA is TGTGCCAGCAGTCCGGGCTCAAGACAGATCACCTACGAGCAGTACTTC.

The gene calls are TRBV11-2 and TRBJ2-7; D is unclear. The CDR3 has 14 amino acids. Germline values: CDR1 SGHAT, CDR2 FQNNGV. V gave up 1 base and J gave up 2 bases, with 9 bases separating them. In DNA, the CDR3 is TGTGCCAGCAGCTTAGCCCCCCGAGCCTACGAGCAGTACTTC. Translated: CASSLAPRAYEQYF. The whole variable domain, filled in from reference TRBV11-2 and TRBJ2-7, reads EAGVAQSPRYKIIEKRQSVAFWCNPISGHATLYWYQQILGQGPKLLIQFQNNGVVDDSQLPKDRFSAERLKGVDSTLKIQPAKLEDSAVYLCASSLAPRAYEQYFGPGTRLTVT.

V gene TRBV12-3 or TRBV12-4 combines with J gene TRBJ2-2, with TRBD1 identical over 10 bases. V lost 5 bases to trimming and J lost 6 bases; unmatched junction nucleotides: 9. The CDR3 is 16 amino acids. The DNA of the CDR3 is TGTGCCAGCAGTCTATCGGGACAGGGGCTCGCCGGGGAGCTGTTTTTT. The encoded protein is CASSLSGQGLAGELFF.

This clonotype has more than one count but fewer than ten. DNA of the CDR3: TGTGCCAGCAGCTTCCTCCTAGGGGACAGGGTCACAGATACGCAGTATTTT. It yields the protein CASSFLLGDRVTDTQYF. V and J are TRBV3-1 and TRBJ2-3; TRBD1 agrees at 9 bases. V was clipped by 5 bases and J by 2 bases; unmatched bases: 11. CDR3 length equals 17 residues. CDR1 and CDR2 (germline): LGHDT, YNNKEL (reference sequence).

The chain couples TRBV5-6 to TRBJ2-6; no clear D. Trimming left V 0 bases short and J 2 bases short, with 12 bases between. CDR3 size: 17 residues. CDR1 is SGHDT and CDR2 is YYEEEE in the germline V gene. Written as DNA, the CDR3 is TGTGCCAGCAGCTTGGACTACGTTGCCCCTGGGGCCAACGTCCTGACTTTC. Its translation is CASSLDYVAPGANVLTF.

This clonotype was counted a few times. The chain recombines TRBV6-1 with TRBJ2-5; 7 bases are a match to TRBD1. The V and J ends lost 6 bases and 3 bases, in that order; junction bases with no gene match: 4. CDR1 is MNHNS, CDR2 SASEGT, per germline. The CDR3 contains 13 residues. CDR3 DNA sequence: TGTGCCAGCAGACACGACAGGGAAGAGACCCAGTACTTC. Translation: CASRHDREETQYF.

The V call is TRBV5-4, the J call TRBJ2-6; 7 bases align to TRBD1. Germline V gives CDR1 SGHNT, CDR2 YYREEE (reference sequence). The CDR3 contains 16 residues. Unmatched junction bases numbered 2, after V lost 2 bases and J lost 0 bases. CDR3 coding DNA: TGTGCCAGCAGCTTAAACAGGGGCTCTGGGGCCAACGTCCTGACTTTC. Encoded protein: CASSLNRGSGANVLTF. Supplemented by reference TRBV5-4 and TRBJ2-6, the full variable domain reads ETGVTQSPTHLIKTRGQQVTLRCSSQSGHNTVSWYQQALGQGPQFIFQYYREEENGRGNFPPRFSGLQFPNYSSELNVNALELDDSALYLCASSLNRGSGANVLTFGAGSRLTVL.

The chain employs TRBV4-1 and TRBJ1-2; D is uncertain. The CDR3 covers 14 residues. Trimming pared 1 base from V and 7 bases from J, leaving 13 bases between. Germline V gene sequence: CDR1 MGHRA, CDR2 YSYEKL. CDR3 residues: CASSQVLGYIGYTF. In DNA, the CDR3 is TGCGCCAGCAGCCAAGTCTTAGGGTATATTGGCTACACCTTC.

This clonotype has a handful of counts. This chain joins TRBV5-1 and TRBJ2-3; 8 bases agree with TRBD2. V was clipped by 4 bases and J by 6 bases; unmatched bases: 10. CDR1 and CDR2 from the germline V gene are SGHRS and YFSETQ. There are 15 residues in the CDR3. CDR3 region: CASSPVAGSGDTQYF. In DNA, the CDR3 is TGCGCCAGCAGCCCGGTAGCGGGGTCTGGCGATACGCAGTATTTT.

This clonotype was observed a handful of times. The chain has TRBV9 and TRBJ2-2; tentative D call: TRBD2 (5 bases). Trimming removed 5 bases at V and 0 bases at J, with 17 bases between. The CDR3 totals 17 residues. CDR1 is SGDLS, CDR2 YYNGEE, per germline. CDR3 DNA: TGTGCCAGCAGGCGGGCTTTACAGCCATCGAACACCGGGGAGCTGTTTTTT. Its protein is CASRRALQPSNTGELFF. The whole variable domain, filled in from reference TRBV9 and TRBJ2-2, reads DSGVTQTPKHLITATGQRVTLRCSPRSGDLSVYWYQQSLDQGLQFLIQYYNGEERAKGNILERFSAQQFPDLHSELNLSSLELGDSALYFCASRRALQPSNTGELFFGEGSRLTVL.

V gene TRBV27 combines with J gene TRBJ2-3; D is perhaps TRBD1 (6 bases). CDR3 length: 15 amino acids. V was clipped by 6 bases and J by 0 bases, with 13 bases between them. The germline CDR1 and CDR2 sequences are MNHEY and SMNVEV (reference sequence). Here the CDR3 DNA reads TGTGCCAGCAGACGATCAGGGGCGAGCACAGATACGCAGTATTTT. It is translated as CASRRSGASTDTQYF.

The CDR3 loop reads CASSDGGAYSDTQYF. CDR3 nucleotides: TGTGCCAGCAGTGATGGGGGGGCGTACTCAGATACGCAGTATTTT. The chain links TRBV25-1 to TRBJ2-3, with D possibly TRBD2 on 7 matching bases. Germline CDR1 is MGHDK and CDR2 is SYGVNS. The germline V and J ends were trimmed by 3 bases and 4 bases, with 14 bases remaining between them. The CDR3 is 15 residues long. Complete variable domain (other parts from reference TRBV25-1 and TRBJ2-3): EADIYQTPRYLVIGTGKKITLECSQTMGHDKMYWYQQDPGMELHLIHYSYGVNSTEKGDLSSESTVSRIRTEHFPLTLESARPSHTSQYLCASSDGGAYSDTQYFGPGTRLTVL.

This clonotype has a handful of counts. CDR3 DNA: TGTGCCATCAGTGAAACGGGGGGATCGGCCTACGAGCAGTACTTC. This translates into CAISETGGSAYEQYF. This chain links TRBV10-3 with TRBJ2-7, with 7 bases lining up with TRBD2. Germline V CDR1 and CDR2: ENHRY, SYGVKD. Unmatched junction bases numbered 7, after V lost 3 bases and J lost 2 bases. The CDR3 sequence is 15 residues long.

This clonotype showed up just a few times. The chain combines TRBV7-9 with TRBJ2-5; maybe TRBD2 (6 bases). The germline V gene encodes CDR1 SEHNR and CDR2 FQNEAQ (reference sequence). Trimming stripped 3 bases from V and 4 bases from J, with 18 bases between. The CDR3 contains 16 residues. The CDR3 spells CASSLGSGGLRETQYF. CDR3 DNA sequence: TGTGCCAGCAGCTTGGGTAGCGGCGGATTAAGAGAGACCCAGTACTTC.

The rearrangement joins TRBV12-3 or TRBV12-4 to TRBJ1-1; 7 bases line up with TRBD1. The CDR3 totals 16 residues. Trimming cost V 4 bases and J 2 bases; bases outside gene matches: 10. The CDR3 region has the DNA TGTGCCAGCAGTTCCATTAGCTGGGACAGTAACACTGAAGCTTTCTTT. Its translation: CASSSISWDSNTEAFF.

The chain is built from TRBV3-1 and TRBJ2-7; D assignment may be TRBD1 or TRBD2 (5 bases each). From germline, CDR1 is LGHDT and CDR2 YNNKEL (reference sequence). The CDR3 length is 14 residues. V gave up 6 bases and J gave up 2 bases, with 14 bases separating them. CDR3 nucleotide sequence: TGTGCCAGCAGTCCCCGGGACGGCCCCTACGAGCAGTACTTC. Residues: CASSPRDGPYEQYF.

Only a few counts were recorded for this clonotype. V gene TRBV21-1 combines with J gene TRBJ2-7; the tabulated D call, TRBD1, remains unverified against the DNA. TRBV21-1 is a pseudogene segment. The CDR3 is 12 residues long. In nucleotides, the CDR3 is TGTGCCTCTCCAGTGGGGCCCAACGAGCAGTACTTC. Its protein is CASPVGPNEQYF.

This clonotype was detected a few times. The chain uses TRBV5-5 and TRBJ1-2; D remains unclear. The CDR3 sequence is 16 residues long. V was cut by 0 bases and J by 0 bases, with 12 bases left in between. Germline lookup yields CDR1 SGHKS and CDR2 YYEKEE (reference sequence). CDR3 in amino acids: CASSLARSAPNYGYTF. CDR3 DNA sequence: TGTGCCAGCAGCTTGGCCAGGTCAGCGCCTAACTATGGCTACACCTTC.

This clonotype was counted between two and nine times. The chain uses TRBV7-9 and TRBJ1-1; 10 nucleotides align to TRBD1. In germline, CDR1 is SEHNR, CDR2 FQNEAQ (reference sequence). The CDR3 has 15 residues. Trimming took 8 bases from V and 1 from J; bases not matched to a gene: 7. The CDR3 loop reads CASHIRDRGNTEAFF. CDR3 nucleotide sequence: TGTGCCAGCCATATTCGGGACAGGGGGAACACTGAAGCTTTCTTT.

The chain is built from TRBV3-1 and TRBJ2-7; D might be TRBD2 (7 bases). The germline CDR1 and CDR2 sequences are LGHDT and YNNKEL (reference sequence). Trimming cost V 0 bases and J 3 bases, with 12 bases left between them. The CDR3 spans 15 residues. The CDR3 here is CASSQDRGASYEQYF. CDR3 DNA sequence: TGTGCCAGCAGCCAAGATCGGGGGGCCAGCTACGAGCAGTACTTC.